One and the same sample provided the 20 T cell receptor beta chains below, sequenced in a study of tumor-infiltrating lymphocytes in primary liver carcinoma. RNA was extracted from whole blood without cell sorting, alongside germline DNA. With around 500 ng total RNA as template and a constant-region primer, TCR beta cDNA was made. Libraries covering TCR beta were generated through three nested multiplex PCR rounds (using a slightly modified ARM-PCR). TRBV1-TRBV30 forward and Cbeta reverse primers drove the first two roughly 10-cycle rounds. TCRdb re-derived calls from the multiplex PCR reads in MiXCR, one entry per CDR3 protein. The table records over 250,000 distinct CDR3 sequences, more than 55% of them present only once. Material for sequencing was peripheral blood. Source of these receptors: a woman aged 25 to 45 with primary liver carcinoma and hepatitis B virus infection.

This chain links TRBV29-1 with TRBJ2-4, with 7 bases fitting TRBD1. Germline assignment: CDR1 SQVTM and CDR2 ANQGSEA. The CDR3 has 14 amino acids. V gave up 7 bases and J gave up 1 base; unmatched junction bases: 7. In DNA form, the CDR3 reads TGCAGCGCAACAGGGGTAGGGGCCAAAAACATTCAGTACTTC. This gives the protein CSATGVGAKNIQYF. Full variable domain (outside the CDR3, taken from reference TRBV29-1 and TRBJ2-4): SAVISQKPSRDICQRGTSLTIQCQVDSQVTMMFWYRQQPGQSLTLIATANQGSEATYESGFVIDKFPISRPNLTFSTLTVSNMSPEDSSIYLCSATGVGAKNIQYFGAGTRLSVL.

For this clonotype: A read error is possible here, since a much larger clone lies one base away. The V and J genes are TRBV12-3 or TRBV12-4 and TRBJ2-1; TRBD2 matches at 11 bases. This CDR3 is 15 amino acids long. The CDR3 loop is CASSLFSGGDNELFF. The CDR3 bases are TGTGCCAGCAGTTTGTTTAGCGGGGGGGACAATGAGCTGTTCTTC.

Of note for this clonotype: It may be a read error: a sequence one base away is much more abundant. This chain joins TRBV29-1 and TRBJ2-7; TRBD2 aligns across 9 bases. The CDR3 length is 14 residues. The germline V gene encodes CDR1 SQVTM and CDR2 ANQGSEA. Here the CDR3 reads CIALSSGRSYEQYF. CDR3 DNA: TGCATCGCCCTGAGTAGCGGGAGATCCTACGAGCAGTACTTC.

To note about this clonotype: At one of its ends the junction is not consistent with the germline gene, which may arise from a read error. J is TRBJ1-6 and V is TRBV6-1; no definite D call. Germline V gives CDR1 MNHNS, CDR2 SASEGT. The CDR3 is made up of 17 amino acids. The DNA of the CDR3 is TGTGCCAACAGTGCCTCAAAGTTCCGGGGAGGGATCTCACCCCTCCACTTT. This codes for CANSASKFRGGISPLHF.

About this clonotype itself: This sequence may be a read error, since a much larger clone differs from it by one base. The chain couples TRBV6-5 to TRBJ1-1, with 7 bases lining up with TRBD1. The CDR3 has 15 amino acids. The junction had 7 bases not matched to a gene; V was cut back by 2 bases and J by 4 bases. The V gene's germline CDR1 is MNHEY and CDR2 SVGAGI. CDR3 sequence: CASSYGQGTVTEAFF. The CDR3 DNA sequence: TGTGCCAGCAGTTACGGCCAGGGGACAGTCACTGAAGCTTTCTTT.

Comment on this clonotype: Relative to the germline gene, one junction end is altered; a read error may explain this. The rearrangement joins TRBV6-6 to TRBJ2-3; TRBD2 is a possible D gene (7 bases). CDR1 and CDR2 from the germline V gene are MNHNY and SVGAGI (reference sequence). This CDR3 contains 17 residues. The CDR3 DNA reads as TGTGCCAGCAGCCCCTGGGGGGGCGATGGGGGTAGAGATACGCAATATTTT. The encoded protein is CASSPWGGDGGRDTQYF.

This clonotype appeared a few times. The V gene is TRBV12-3 or TRBV12-4, the J gene TRBJ1-1; D gene ambiguous. Trimming shortened V by 3 bases and J by 5 bases, and 16 bases separated the two germline ends. The CDR3 spans 15 residues. The CDR3 sequence is CASSFPPGWNTEAFF. The CDR3 DNA reads as TGTGCCAGCAGTTTCCCACCGGGGTGGAATACTGAAGCTTTCTTT.

Details on this clonotype: A single base separates this from a much larger clone, so it may be a read error. The gene calls are TRBV6-5 and TRBJ2-7, with D possibly being TRBD2 (6 bases). The germline gives CDR1 MNHEY, CDR2 SVGAGI. The CDR3 has 15 amino acids. V shed 5 bases and J shed 7 bases, with 21 bases lying between them. CDR3 bases: TGTGCCAGCAGTCCGCGTAGACTAACGGGAGAAGAGCAGTACTTC. It yields the protein CASSPRRLTGEEQYF.

This clonotype was counted between two and nine times. The rearrangement links TRBV5-4 to TRBJ1-3, with D perhaps matching TRBD1 (6 bases). Trimming shortened V by 3 bases and J by 2 bases, and 12 bases separated the two germline ends. The CDR3 contains 15 residues. Germline assignment: CDR1 SGHNT and CDR2 YYREEE (reference sequence). As DNA, the CDR3 is TGTGCCAGCAGCTCACCGGGACACACTGGAAACACCATATATTTT. Translating it yields CASSSPGHTGNTIYF.

This chain links TRBV6-9 with TRBJ1-5, with D possibly matching TRBD1 (6 bases). The DNA end is a closer match to TRBJ2-3, so the J assignment may be wrong. This CDR3 contains 15 residues. Germline lookup yields CDR1 MNHGY and CDR2 SVAAGI. The CDR3 region is CASSSAGARDQPQYF. The CDR3 DNA reads as TGTGCCAGCAGTTCCGCAGGGGCCCGCGATCAGCCACAGTATTTT.

J is TRBJ2-3 and V is TRBV6-1; 8 bases line up with TRBD2. Germline CDR1 is MNHNS and CDR2 is SASEGT. V lost 8 bases to trimming and J lost 4 bases; unmatched junction nucleotides: 11. This CDR3 comprises 15 residues. CDR3 sequence reads: CASCGRVAGPDTQYF. The DNA of the CDR3 is TGTGCCAGCTGTGGGCGAGTAGCGGGACCAGATACGCAGTATTTT.

This clonotype was picked up many times. This chain joins TRBV12-3 or TRBV12-4 and TRBJ1-2; 8 nucleotides match TRBD1. The CDR3 consists of 12 residues. V lost 5 bases and J lost 9; bases outside the gene matches: 5. CDR3 nucleotides: TGTGCCAGCAGTCCCGGACAGGGTAGCTACACCTTC. Amino acid sequence: CASSPGQGSYTF.

About this clonotype itself: Being one base from a much bigger clone, this may be a read error. The genes are TRBV29-1 and TRBJ2-3; 7 nucleotides line up with TRBD1. Germline V gene data show CDR1 as SQVTM and CDR2 as ANQGSEA. The CDR3 spans 13 residues. CDR3: CGERQGNTDTQYF. In nucleotides, the CDR3 is TGCGGCGAAAGACAGGGAAATACAGATACGCAGTATTTT.

In this sample, this clonotype turned up a few times. V is TRBV4-1 and J is TRBJ2-1; 7 bases are a match to TRBD2. J gave up 5 bases and V 1 base, and 14 bases lay outside the gene matches. The CDR3 is 18 amino acids. Germline V gives CDR1 MGHRA, CDR2 YSYEKL. The CDR3 loop reads CASSQGTLTSGINNEQFF. In DNA form, the CDR3 reads TGCGCCAGCAGCCAAGGGACTTTGACCAGCGGGATAAACAATGAGCAGTTCTTC.

The chain is built from TRBV12-3 or TRBV12-4 and TRBJ2-7; D is undetermined. V lost 5 bases, J lost 6 bases, and 11 bases lay in between. The CDR3 extends over 12 amino acids. This CDR3 is CASSKTKIEQYF. The DNA for the CDR3 is TGTGCCAGCAGTAAAACTAAGATCGAGCAGTACTTC.

This clonotype showed up just a few times. This may be a read error, as it is one base from a much larger clone. This sequence joins TRBV6-2 or TRBV6-3 and TRBJ2-1; D not certain. CDR1 is MNHEY and CDR2 is SVGEGT in the germline V gene. The CDR3 length is 12 residues. This chain's CDR3 is CASSYRNNEQSF. In nucleotides, the CDR3 is TGTGCCAGCAGTTACCGTAACAATGAGCAGTCCTTC.

As for this clonotype: Germline is not matched at one junction end, which may reflect a read error. The chain uses TRBV11-2 and TRBJ2-1, with unresolved D. The germline CDR1 and CDR2 sequences are SGHAT and FQNNGV. CDR3 length: 16 residues. Here the CDR3 reads CASSKRVTTPGNGQFF. For the CDR3, the DNA is TGTGCCAGCAGCAAAAGGGTAACTACCCCCGGCAATGGGCAGTTCTTC. The full variable domain, rest sourced from reference TRBV11-2 and TRBJ2-1, is EAGVAQSPRYKIIEKRQSVAFWCNPISGHATLYWYQQILGQGPKLLIQFQNNGVVDDSQLPKDRFSAERLKGVDSTLKIQPAKLEDSAVYLCASSKRVTTPGNGQFFGPGTRLTVL.

A word on this clonotype: A much larger clone sits a single nucleotide away, making a read error possible. This chain links TRBV11-2 with TRBJ2-5; D not certain. Germline V lookup: CDR1 SGHAT, CDR2 FQNNGV. V lost 5 bases to trimming and J lost 4 bases, with 20 bases between them. There are 16 residues in the CDR3. CDR3 coding DNA: TGTGCCAGCAGCCAATCACCAAATCGACTGAGAGAGACCCAGTACTTC. This sequence encodes CASSQSPNRLRETQYF.

The chain combines TRBV6-5 with TRBJ1-5; D gene ambiguous. The CDR3 length is 14 residues. Per the germline V gene, CDR1 is MNHEY and CDR2 is SVGAGI. V lost 10 bases and J lost 6, with 19 bases in between. The CDR3 coding sequence is TGTGCCAACACCAGAAAGGCGGGAACTCAGCCCCAGCATTTT. Its translation is CANTRKAGTQPQHF.

About this clonotype itself: Being one base from a much bigger clone, this may be a read error. The rearrangement uses TRBV6-6 and TRBJ2-2, with TRBD2 as a possible D gene (6 bases). Per the germline V gene, CDR1 is MNHNY and CDR2 is SVGAGI (reference sequence). The CDR3 totals 13 residues. The CDR3 coding sequence is TGTGCCAGCAGTTCTTCAAACGCCGGGGAGGTGTTTTTT. This codes for CASSSSNAGEVFF.